This TCR beta chain came from a study of blood T cell repertoires in COVID-19. Study summary: Donors in the United States, Italy and Spain gave samples during acute or convalescent COVID-19. PBMCs, B-cell-depleted T cells, or T cells provided the cDNA or gDNA that made up the material.

Source study methods: Researchers report that nucleated cell counts were estimated from reference gene primer amplification. Clones were sequenced by immunoSEQ multiplex PCR, and TCRdb holds only the in-frame ones, with some missing. Clone size and V and J calls were adopted from that table, with D and trimming inferred from the DNA. The repertoire consists of around 100,000 clones, with about nine tenths occurring once and the leading ten covering about 5%. The CDR3 totals 16 residues. Per the germline V gene, CDR1 is SGHRS and CDR2 is YFSETQ. The trim removed 3 bases at V and 4 bases at J, leaving 10 bases unmatched.

This clonotype was obtained from a man aged 45-65 years with acute or convalescent COVID-19. The chain has TRBV5-1 and TRBJ2-5, with 9 bases lining up with TRBD1. The source material was peripheral blood. The CDR3 spells CASSSSGTGRVETQYF. The DNA of the CDR3 is TGCGCCAGCAGCTCATCCGGGACAGGGAGAGTAGAGACCCAGTACTTC. The whole variable domain, filled in from reference TRBV5-1 and TRBJ2-5, reads KAGVTQTPRYLIKTRGQQVTLSCSPISGHRSVSWYQQTPGQGLQFLFEYFSETQRNKGNFPGRFSGRQFSNSRSEMNVSTLELGDSALYLCASSSSGTGRVETQYFGPGTRLLVL.